This T cell receptor (beta chain) derives from a study of identical twins. Study observations and caveats: Interpretation of the results relied on cross-sectional statistical analysis and not on following the same donors. The models gave estimates that fell short of the out-of-frame TCR alpha sharing seen in monozygotic twins. In beta out-of-frame sequences, the excess sharing between twins was weaker.

This clonotype was seen a few times. Its antigen remains unknown. The CDR3 is 14 amino acids. Losses at the gene ends were 6 bases for V and 5 bases for J; bases not matched to a gene: 10. From germline, CDR1 is DFQATT and CDR2 SNEGSKA (reference sequence). Template switching added a universal primer site, and cDNA bore unique molecular identifiers. A single record per CDR3 protein comes from TCRdb applying MiXCR to the 5' RACE reads. The sample lists 700,000 to 950,000 distinct CDR3 sequences, roughly an eighth seen once, with 1.5% to 2% in the top ten. The same data also contributed to another study, on yellow fever vaccine responses in identical twins.

This TCR came from a woman aged 18-29 years in good health. The V call is TRBV20-1, the J call TRBJ2-7; 10 nucleotides agree with TRBD1. Sequencing was performed on PBMCs. CDR3 protein: CSASRGQGYHEQYF. The DNA for the CDR3 is TGCAGTGCCAGCCGGGGACAGGGGTACCACGAGCAGTACTTC.